These 26 T cell receptor beta chains share one sample of origin, sequenced in a study of Graves' ophthalmopathy and Graves' hyperthyroidism. Investigators amplified TCR beta CDR3 regions from RNA transcripts. The authors performed first-round RT-PCR with HTBI primers and then a second-round multiplex PCR. TCRdb used MiXCR to reprocess the multiplex PCR reads, holding one entry per CDR3 protein. The sample yields some 380,000 distinct CDR3 sequences, 15% seen once. Sequenced sample: peripheral blood. The receptors here all came from a woman between 18 and 30 years old with stable Graves' hyperthyroidism.

This clonotype was found many times. The chain has TRBV20-1 and TRBJ1-1; the D gene is possibly TRBD1 (5 bases). Germline CDR1 is DFQATT and CDR2 is SNEGSKA (reference sequence). The CDR3 is made up of 13 amino acids. Trimming took off 2 bases at V and 3 bases at J, with 10 bases between the two ends. CDR3 sequence (DNA): TGCAGTGCTAGAAAGGGGTATGACACTGAAGCTTTCTTT. Encoded protein: CSARKGYDTEAFF.

There are many counts of this clonotype. This sequence joins TRBV6-2 or TRBV6-3 and TRBJ1-1, with 8 positions matching TRBD1. Germline lookup yields CDR1 MNHEY and CDR2 SVGEGT. The CDR3 loop spans 18 amino acids. V was clipped by 2 bases and J by 2 bases; unmatched bases: 13. The CDR3 region has the DNA TGTGCCAGCAGTTACGGACCGGGACAGGCCTCCGACAACACTGAAGCTTTCTTT. Translated: CASSYGPGQASDNTEAFF.

This clonotype was detected many times. The chain has TRBV6-1 and TRBJ1-2; 12 nucleotides line up with TRBD1. The CDR3 sequence is 14 residues long. Per germline, CDR1 MNHNS and CDR2 SASEGT. Unmatched junction bases numbered 7, after V lost 6 bases and J lost 8 bases. The DNA for the CDR3 is TGTGCCAGCAGCCCCGGGACAGGGGGCTACGGCTACACCTTC. It codes for CASSPGTGGYGYTF.

This clonotype has ten or more counts. The chain is built from TRBV25-1 and TRBJ1-5; tentative D call: TRBD1 (6 bases). CDR3 length equals 13 residues. Germline CDR1 and CDR2: MGHDK and SYGVNS. The V and J ends lost 3 bases and 13 bases respectively, with 16 bases between them. The CDR3 sequence is CASSEDSLGDQHF. CDR3 sequence (DNA): TGTGCCAGCAGTGAGGACAGCCTAGGGGATCAGCATTTT.

This clonotype was seen more than once but under ten times. The chain combines TRBV4-2 with TRBJ2-7, with a tentative D call TRBD2 (5 bases). CDR1 is LGHNA and CDR2 is YNFKEQ in the germline V gene. The CDR3 runs to 16 residues. Deletions cut 4 bases from V and 0 bases from J, with 16 bases between. CDR3: CASSPLGSTSSYEQYF. As DNA, the CDR3 is TGTGCCAGCAGCCCGTTGGGGAGCACAAGCTCCTACGAGCAGTACTTC.

This clonotype was counted at least ten times. This chain links TRBV11-2 with TRBJ1-5; the match to TRBD1 covers 7 bases. The V and J ends lost 5 bases and 1 base, in that order; junction bases with no gene match: 11. This CDR3 is 17 amino acids long. CDR1 SGHAT and CDR2 FQNNGV come from the germline V gene. The CDR3 region is CASSAPGGIWSNQPQHF. For the CDR3, the DNA is TGTGCCAGCAGCGCACCAGGGGGAATTTGGAGCAATCAGCCCCAGCATTTT.

This clonotype was detected many times. This chain connects TRBV20-1 to TRBJ1-2, with 7 bases aligning to TRBD1. Germline V gene sequence: CDR1 DFQATT, CDR2 SNEGSKA (reference sequence). This CDR3 has 13 amino acids. V lost 3 bases and J lost 7; bases outside the gene matches: 8. This chain's CDR3 is CSASPQGVGGYTF. The CDR3, as DNA: TGCAGTGCTAGTCCCCAGGGGGTAGGTGGCTACACCTTC.

The genes are TRBV12-3 or TRBV12-4 and TRBJ1-5; no clear D gene. The CDR3 is 16 amino acids. The germline V and J ends were trimmed by 6 bases and 7 bases, with 22 bases remaining between them. This chain's CDR3 is CASSTLTRETYQPQHF. CDR3 sequence (DNA): TGTGCCAGCAGCACGCTTACCCGGGAAACTTACCAGCCCCAGCATTTT.

This clonotype was observed a handful of times. A much larger clone sits a single nucleotide away, making a read error possible. The V gene is TRBV6-1, the J gene TRBJ1-4; D unresolved. Germline values: CDR1 MNHNS, CDR2 SASEGT. This CDR3 is 12 amino acids long. Trimming removed 7 bases from V and 9 bases from J, with 12 bases in between. The CDR3 spells CASTGTLKKLFF. The DNA for the CDR3 is TGTGCCAGCACGGGTACTCTGAAAAAACTGTTTTTT.

This clonotype has a count of ten or more. J is TRBJ2-5 and V is TRBV7-2, with D unresolved. The CDR3 consists of 14 residues. Germline CDR1 is SGHTA and CDR2 is FQGNSA. V gave up 1 base and J gave up 4 bases, with 10 bases separating them. In nucleotides, the CDR3 is TGTGCCAGCAGCTTAGTGATAGGTGGAGAGACCCAGTACTTC. Protein product: CASSLVIGGETQYF.

This clonotype was counted ten times or more. V is TRBV2 and J is TRBJ1-6; 10 bases match TRBD1. There are 17 residues in the CDR3. Germline assignment: CDR1 SNHLY and CDR2 FYNNEI. With V trimmed by 8 bases and J by 3 bases, 10 bases remained unmatched. The CDR3 here is CASRPGQGFNYNSPLHF. The CDR3 region has the DNA TGTGCCAGCCGACCGGGACAGGGGTTTAACTATAATTCACCCCTCCACTTT. The whole variable domain, filled in from reference TRBV2 and TRBJ1-6, reads EPEVTQTPSHQVTQMGQEVILRCVPISNHLYFYWYRQILGQKVEFLVSFYNNEISEKSEIFDDQFSVERPDGSNFTLKIRSTKLEDSAMYFCASRPGQGFNYNSPLHFGNGTRLTVT.

This clonotype was seen at least ten times. The chain recombines TRBV29-1 with TRBJ2-7; tentative D call: TRBD1 (6 bases). CDR1 is SQVTM and CDR2 is ANQGSEA in the germline V gene. V was clipped by 7 bases and J by 3 bases, with 10 bases between them. This CDR3 contains 11 residues. The CDR3 DNA sequence: TGCAGCGCAAAGACAGGCTACGAGCAGTACTTC. Its translation: CSAKTGYEQYF.

Note on this clonotype: This may arise from a read error, as a much more abundant clone is one base away. The chain combines TRBV29-1 with TRBJ1-5, with D uncertain. The V gene's germline CDR1 is SQVTM and CDR2 ANQGSEA. The V end was cut by 7 bases, the J end by 3 bases, with 10 bases between. This CDR3 has 12 residues. The CDR3 loop is CSARAPNQPQHF. CDR3 nucleotide sequence: TGCAGCGCTCGGGCCCCCAATCAGCCCCAGCATTTT. The full variable domain, completed using reference TRBV29-1 and TRBJ1-5, is SAVISQKPSRDICQRGTSLTIQCQVDSQVTMMFWYRQQPGQSLTLIATANQGSEATYESGFVIDKFPISRPNLTFSTLTVSNMSPEDSSIYLCSARAPNQPQHFGDGTRLSIL.

On this clonotype: An end of the junction does not agree with germline; a read error may underlie this. The chain is built from TRBV5-1 and TRBJ1-1, with TRBD1 matching 8 bases. CDR1 SGHRS and CDR2 YFSETQ come from the germline V gene. The length of the CDR3 is 13 residues. The CDR3 DNA follows: TGCGCCAGCAGCTTGGAGGGACAGGAGGAAGGGTACTTT. Its protein product is CASSLEGQEEGYF.

This clonotype has at least ten counts. The genes are TRBV7-2 and TRBJ2-5, with 12 bases that match TRBD2. J gave up 5 bases and V 7 bases, and 8 bases lay outside the gene matches. Germline-derived CDR1 and CDR2 are SGHTA and FQGNSA. The CDR3 length is 15 residues. The CDR3 is CASIPTSGGLETQYF. Written as DNA, the CDR3 is TGTGCCAGCATCCCTACTAGCGGGGGGTTGGAGACCCAGTACTTC. The full variable domain, in which reference TRBV7-2 and TRBJ2-5 provide the parts outside the CDR3, is GAGVSQSPSNKVTEKGKDVELRCDPISGHTALYWYRQSLGQGLEFLIYFQGNSAPDKSGLPSDRFSAERTGGSVSTLTIQRTQQEDSAVYLCASIPTSGGLETQYFGPGTRLLVL.

This clonotype was found many times. V gene TRBV6-1 combines with J gene TRBJ1-3; D not certain. Trimming cost V 1 base and J 0 bases, with 7 bases left between them. The CDR3 is 15 amino acids. From germline, CDR1 is MNHNS and CDR2 SASEGT. The CDR3: CASSEVGNSGNTIYF. The DNA for the CDR3 is TGTGCCAGCAGTGAAGTGGGCAACTCTGGAAACACCATATATTTT.

This clonotype has just a few counts. This chain connects TRBV6-1 to TRBJ1-2; 8 bases align to TRBD1. This CDR3 spans 16 amino acids. CDR1 is MNHNS and CDR2 is SASEGT in the germline V gene. Trimming cost V 1 base and J 5 bases; bases outside gene matches: 9. CDR3 region: CASSEGGDRFEYGYTF. DNA for the CDR3: TGTGCCAGCAGTGAAGGGGGGGACAGGTTTGAGTATGGCTACACCTTC.

V and J are TRBV29-1 and TRBJ1-2; D unclear. The CDR3 consists of 13 residues. The V gene lost 2 bases and the J gene lost 8 bases, with 15 bases spanning the gap. Germline V gives CDR1 SQVTM, CDR2 ANQGSEA. In DNA form, the CDR3 reads TGCAGCGTTGAAATCGATTATTCCCGGGGCTACACCTTC. Translated: CSVEIDYSRGYTF.

This clonotype was recorded at least ten times. The chain links TRBV20-1 to TRBJ1-2; D not resolved. V was trimmed by 2 bases and J by 0 bases, leaving 4 bases between them. The CDR3 loop spans 12 amino acids. Germline CDR1 and CDR2: DFQATT and SNEGSKA (reference sequence). The CDR3 sequence is CSARSANYGYTF. CDR3 coding DNA: TGCAGTGCTAGATCCGCTAACTATGGCTACACCTTC.

The genes are TRBV6-1 and TRBJ1-1; D might be TRBD1 (5 bases). This CDR3 region has 15 residues. Germline V gene lookup returns CDR1 MNHNS and CDR2 SASEGT. The V gene lost 8 bases and the J gene lost 1 base, with 17 bases spanning the gap. CDR3 sequence: CASGEFQGPNTEAFF. The CDR3, as DNA: TGTGCCAGCGGCGAATTTCAGGGACCGAACACTGAAGCTTTCTTT.

This chain links TRBV7-9 with TRBJ1-1; 7 bases fit TRBD1. After removal of 3 bases from V and 4 bases from J, the junction contained 5 bases not matched to a gene. Germline V CDR1 and CDR2: SEHNR, FQNEAQ (reference sequence). There are 14 residues in the CDR3. Here the CDR3 DNA reads TGTGCCAGCAGCTTTGGACAGGAAAGCACTGAAGCTTTCTTT. It is translated as CASSFGQESTEAFF.

This clonotype was detected ten times or more. The genes are TRBV6-2 or TRBV6-3 and TRBJ2-7; D could derive from TRBD1 or TRBD2 (5 bases each). From germline, CDR1 is MNHEY and CDR2 SVGEGT. The length of the CDR3 is 13 residues. In DNA, the CDR3 is TGTGCTACCCGGGACCGCCCTTCCTACGAGCAGTACTTC. Translated, it gives CATRDRPSYEQYF.

As for this clonotype: One end of the junction fails to match germline, which may point to a read error. The V and J genes are TRBV5-1 and TRBJ1-2, with D tentatively TRBD1 (6 bases). The V gene's germline CDR1 is SGHRS and CDR2 YFSETQ. This CDR3 has 17 residues. Here the CDR3 DNA reads TGCGCCAGCAGCTTGAGGGGGACACCCGCCGATAACTATGGCTACGCCTTC. It codes for CASSLRGTPADNYGYAF.

This clonotype has ten or more counts. CDR3 in DNA: TGTGCCAGCAGCGACGATTATGGCTACACCTTC. Protein: CASSDDYGYTF. This chain links TRBV9 with TRBJ1-2; D is uncertain. The CDR3 is 11 amino acids. CDR1 is SGDLS, CDR2 YYNGEE, per germline. Trimming took 3 bases from V and 5 from J, leaving 5 bases between them.

Details on this clonotype: Given a much more abundant clone one base away, this may be a read error. The rearrangement links TRBV14 to TRBJ2-5; the D gene is possibly TRBD1 (6 bases). Germline V gives CDR1 SGHDN, CDR2 FVKESK. The CDR3 sequence is 15 residues long. V was shortened by 0 bases and J by 4 bases, with 12 bases between the two germline ends. The CDR3: CASSQEMGAGETQYF. CDR3 DNA: TGTGCCAGCAGCCAAGAGATGGGGGCTGGAGAGACCCAGTACTTC.

V usage is TRBV28 and J usage is TRBJ2-7; a possible D gene is TRBD1 (5 bases). Germline CDR1 reads MDHEN; CDR2 reads SYDVKM. V lost 3 bases, J lost 3 bases, and 12 bases lay in between. This CDR3 region has 14 residues. The CDR3 is CASSFGAKYYEQYF. The CDR3 bases are TGTGCCAGCAGTTTTGGGGCTAAGTACTACGAGCAGTACTTC.